This TCR beta chain was identified during a study of CD8 T cells in Susac syndrome. CDR3 length: 14 residues. Study-level points and caveats: Individuals included in the TCR sequencing and HLA analysis were acknowledged by the study to be relatively few in number.

In regard to this clonotype: Its antigen remains unknown.

Random-hexamer reverse transcription was applied to roughly 0.45 to 1 ug RNA. TCRdb used MiXCR to reprocess the immunoSEQ multiplex PCR reads, holding one entry per CDR3 protein. This repertoire shows 110,000 to 150,000 distinct CDR3 sequences, about 94% found once; its top ten account for over 0.065%. The source material was CD4+ T cells from PBMCs. This TCR was sampled from a human donor with Susac syndrome. The chain links TRBV21-1 to TRBJ2-5; TRBD2 was called by the table and not checked on the DNA. TRBV21-1 counts as a pseudogene. The CDR3 sequence is CASSKWGRQETQYF. CDR3 in DNA: TGTGCCAGCAGCAAATGGGGGAGGCAAGAGACCCAGTACTTC.